Below, 23 T cell receptor beta chains from the same sample are listed, as sequenced in a study of T cell responses to AZD1222 COVID-19 vaccine. Measured with immunoSEQ multiplex PCR; TCRdb has only the in-frame clones, and not every one. Of under 150,000 clones in the sample, around 90% were seen once. Sequenced material: peripheral blood, taken on day 0 of AZD1222 vaccination. All receptors derive from an adult in good health.

V and J are TRBV19 and TRBJ1-2; D possibly corresponds to TRBD1 (6 bases). Looked up from germline, CDR1 is LNHDA and CDR2 is SQIVND (reference sequence). Trimming removed 0 bases at V and 4 bases at J, with 15 bases between. CDR3 length: 16 amino acids. The CDR3 DNA reads TGTGCCAGTAGTATAGACGCGGGGGGGCCGGCCTATGGCTACACCTTC. It translates to CASSIDAGGPAYGYTF.

The chain links TRBV10-3 to TRBJ1-3; 9 bases line up with TRBD1. The V and J ends lost 6 bases and 3 bases, in that order; junction bases with no gene match: 6. The CDR3 has 15 residues. Germline CDR1 and CDR2: ENHRY and SYGVKD. For the CDR3, the DNA is TGTGCCATCAGCCAAGGGACAGGGAATGGAAACACCATATATTTT. Residues: CAISQGTGNGNTIYF.

This chain connects TRBV5-5 to TRBJ2-7, with TRBD2 identical over 11 bases. The CDR3 totals 15 residues. Germline V CDR1 and CDR2: SGHKS, YYEKEE (reference sequence). Germline trimming cut 4 bases from V and 6 bases from J; bases unmatched to any gene: 9. CDR3 loop: CASSGSGRAHREQYF. The CDR3 nucleotides are TGTGCCAGCAGCGGTAGCGGGAGGGCCCATCGCGAGCAGTACTTC. Full variable domain (outside the CDR3, taken from reference TRBV5-5 and TRBJ2-7): DAGVTQSPTHLIKTRGQQVTLRCSPISGHKSVSWYQQVLGQGPQFIFQYYEKEERGRGNFPDRFSARQFPNYSSELNVNALLLGDSALYLCASSGSGRAHREQYFGPGTRLTVT.

The chain combines TRBV5-1 with TRBJ2-2; 15 bases are shared with TRBD2. CDR3 length: 17 residues. Germline V gives CDR1 SGHRS, CDR2 YFSETQ. Germline trimming cut 3 bases from V and 3 bases from J; bases unmatched to any gene: 3. This CDR3 is CASSSGLAGGYTGELFF. CDR3 coding DNA: TGCGCCAGCAGCTCGGGACTAGCGGGAGGATACACCGGGGAGCTGTTTTTT.

V and J are TRBV18 and TRBJ1-6; TRBD1 matches 7 bases. The CDR3 is 14 amino acids. Trimming at V came to 4 bases and at J to 4 bases, leaving 1 base not matched to a gene. Per the germline V gene, CDR1 is KGHSH and CDR2 is LQKENI. In nucleotides, the CDR3 is TGTGCCAGCTCACAGGGACAGTATAATTCACCCCTCCACTTT. It codes for CASSQGQYNSPLHF.

This clone was counted between two and nine times. The chain has TRBV4-1 and TRBJ1-1; perhaps TRBD1 as D (6 bases). The CDR3 has 17 amino acids. V lost 0 bases, J lost 4 bases, and 18 bases lay in between. Germline V gene sequence: CDR1 MGHRA, CDR2 YSYEKL. CDR3 loop: CASSQETPLHRATEAFF. The CDR3 nucleotides read TGCGCCAGCAGCCAAGAAACCCCCTTGCACAGGGCCACTGAAGCTTTCTTT.

The chain combines TRBV12-5 with TRBJ1-5; a possible D gene is TRBD1 (6 bases). This CDR3 has 16 amino acids. V gave up 1 base and J gave up 2 bases, with 12 bases separating them. CDR1 LGHNT and CDR2 FRNRAP come from the germline V gene. Here the CDR3 reads CASGLGAGARNQPQHF. Written as DNA, the CDR3 is TGTGCTAGTGGTTTGGGGGCGGGGGCTCGCAATCAGCCCCAGCATTTT.

This rearrangement joins TRBV5-4 to TRBJ2-5; D not resolved. Looked up from germline, CDR1 is SGHNT and CDR2 is YYREEE (reference sequence). The CDR3 sequence is 15 residues long. The V end lost 0 bases, the J end lost 7 bases, and 16 bases lay between the germline ends. The CDR3 sequence: CASSLGALGMGTQYF. DNA for the CDR3: TGTGCCAGCAGCTTGGGAGCCCTAGGCATGGGGACCCAGTACTTC. Full variable domain (remainder filled in from reference TRBV5-4 and TRBJ2-5): ETGVTQSPTHLIKTRGQQVTLRCSSQSGHNTVSWYQQALGQGPQFIFQYYREEENGRGNFPPRFSGLQFPNYSSELNVNALELDDSALYLCASSLGALGMGTQYFGPGTRLLVL.

This chain links TRBV7-2 with TRBJ2-5, with unresolved D. V gave up 4 bases and J gave up 5 bases, with 8 bases separating them. The CDR3 spans 12 residues. CDR1 and CDR2 (germline): SGHTA, FQGNSA. For the CDR3, the DNA is TGTGCCAGCAGCTCCACTTATGAGACCCAGTACTTC. Translated: CASSSTYETQYF. Together with reference TRBV7-2 and TRBJ2-5, the CDR3 gives the full variable domain: GAGVSQSPSNKVTEKGKDVELRCDPISGHTALYWYRQSLGQGLEFLIYFQGNSAPDKSGLPSDRFSAERTGGSVSTLTIQRTQQEDSAVYLCASSSTYETQYFGPGTRLLVL.

The chain links TRBV27 to TRBJ2-2; weak D call: TRBD2 (6 bases). The ends were cut back, 2 bases at V and 1 base at J, with 14 bases in the middle. The germline V gene encodes CDR1 MNHEY and CDR2 SMNVEV (reference sequence). The CDR3 extends over 17 amino acids. The DNA for the CDR3 is TGTGCCAGCAGTTTAGCTAGCGTATGGAGGAACACCGGGGAGCTGTTTTTT. Its translation: CASSLASVWRNTGELFF.

The rearrangement links TRBV5-5 to TRBJ1-1; 7 bases are shared with TRBD1. Trimming removed 0 bases from V and 5 bases from J; junction bases left unmatched: 7. Germline V gene sequence: CDR1 SGHKS, CDR2 YYEKEE (reference sequence). There are 15 residues in the CDR3. CDR3 protein: CASSLVSGGTTEAFF. The CDR3 DNA is TGTGCCAGCAGCTTGGTTTCAGGGGGTACAACTGAAGCTTTCTTT.

The rearrangement links TRBV5-6 to TRBJ1-6; possible D gene TRBD1, 5 bases. This CDR3 comprises 15 residues. Germline V gives CDR1 SGHDT, CDR2 YYEEEE. Trimming cost V 5 bases and J 6 bases, with 15 bases left between them. The CDR3 nucleotides read TGTGCCAGCAGTATTCGAGGGGCAGGTAATTCACCCCTCCACTTT. This encodes CASSIRGAGNSPLHF.

The genes are TRBV5-1 and TRBJ1-1, with D hard to call. Germline-derived CDR1 and CDR2 are SGHRS and YFSETQ. Trimming stripped 0 bases from V and 1 base from J, with 4 bases between. CDR3 length: 13 amino acids. The CDR3 loop reads CASSLGANTEAFF. CDR3 coding DNA: TGCGCCAGCAGCTTGGGTGCGAACACTGAAGCTTTCTTT.

This clone was seen more than once but under ten times. J is TRBJ1-1 and V is TRBV30, with D possibly matching TRBD1 (5 bases). Germline CDR1 reads GTSNPN; CDR2 reads SVGIG (reference sequence). V lost 5 bases to trimming and J lost 1 base, with 11 bases between them. There are 13 residues in the CDR3. The CDR3 DNA reads TGTGCCTGGGGAGGGGATGGGAACACTGAAGCTTTCTTT. Its protein is CAWGGDGNTEAFF.

CDR3 loop: CASSQEAAGTYQPQHF. The DNA for the CDR3 is TGCGCCAGCAGCCAAGAAGCGGCCGGAACGTATCAGCCCCAGCATTTT. The genes are TRBV4-1 and TRBJ1-5, with D unclear. V was clipped by 0 bases and J by 5 bases, with 14 bases between them. Germline values: CDR1 MGHRA, CDR2 YSYEKL. This CDR3 contains 16 residues.

V usage is TRBV9 and J usage is TRBJ1-1; D unclear. Germline V gene lookup returns CDR1 SGDLS and CDR2 YYNGEE. Trimming removed 0 bases at V and 5 bases at J, with 5 bases between. CDR3 size: 12 residues. DNA for the CDR3: TGTGCCAGCAGCGTAGGGGTGACTGAAGCTTTCTTT. The encoded protein is CASSVGVTEAFF. Complete variable domain (other parts from reference TRBV9 and TRBJ1-1): DSGVTQTPKHLITATGQRVTLRCSPRSGDLSVYWYQQSLDQGLQFLIQYYNGEERAKGNILERFSAQQFPDLHSELNLSSLELGDSALYFCASSVGVTEAFFGQGTRLTVV.

The V gene is TRBV25-1, the J gene TRBJ2-1; D gene unclear. The CDR3 covers 15 residues. V was trimmed by 4 bases and J by 9 bases, leaving 19 bases between them. Germline V gene sequence: CDR1 MGHDK, CDR2 SYGVNS. CDR3 DNA sequence: TGTGCCAGCAGTGGGCCCTCTCTTGGCGGCAGTGAGCAGTTCTTC. It is translated as CASSGPSLGGSEQFF.

This clone came up once. The genes are TRBV27 and TRBJ1-2, with D hard to call. V was clipped by 6 bases and J by 3 bases, with 14 bases between them. This CDR3 has 14 residues. In germline, CDR1 is MNHEY, CDR2 SMNVEV (reference sequence). The CDR3 reads CASRTTGGHYGYTF. The CDR3 DNA is TGTGCCAGCAGAACCACGGGAGGCCACTATGGCTACACCTTC.

This chain links TRBV29-1 with TRBJ2-2, with unresolved D. The CDR3 spans 14 residues. CDR1 SQVTM and CDR2 ANQGSEA come from the germline V gene. Trimming took 5 bases from V and 0 from J, leaving 10 bases between them. CDR3 sequence: CSVHRLANTGELFF. In nucleotides, the CDR3 is TGCAGCGTTCATCGCCTAGCGAACACCGGGGAGCTGTTTTTT.

The count of this clone is one. This rearrangement joins TRBV6-5 to TRBJ1-2; tentatively, D is TRBD1 (5 bases). The ends were cut back, 4 bases at V and 8 bases at J, with 14 bases in the middle. The V gene's germline CDR1 is MNHEY and CDR2 SVGAGI. This CDR3 has 13 residues. Here the CDR3 reads CASSSTTWGGYTF. The CDR3 nucleotides read TGTGCCAGCAGTTCAACAACGTGGGGGGGCTACACCTTC.

The rearrangement joins TRBV7-3 to TRBJ1-6; no clear D. Trimming took 7 bases from V and 5 from J, leaving 15 bases between them. From germline, CDR1 is SGHTA and CDR2 FQGTGA. This CDR3 is 15 amino acids long. CDR3 residues: CASKNSLPHNSPLHF. Written as DNA, the CDR3 is TGTGCCAGCAAGAACAGTCTTCCCCATAATTCACCCCTCCACTTT.

This sequence joins TRBV6-5 and TRBJ1-1, with TRBD1 identical over 7 bases. The CDR3 loop spans 14 amino acids. With 6 bases clipped from V and 3 bases from J, the junction kept 7 bases outside the gene matches. Germline CDR1 is MNHEY and CDR2 is SVGAGI. The CDR3 region has the DNA TGTGCCAGCAGCCCCAGGGGGGTATACACTGAAGCTTTCTTT. It translates to CASSPRGVYTEAFF.

The rearrangement links TRBV28 to TRBJ1-4; D ambiguous. Germline V CDR1 and CDR2: MDHEN, SYDVKM. The CDR3 runs 14 residues. The V end was cut by 3 bases, the J end by 0 bases, with 5 bases between. DNA for the CDR3: TGTGCCAGCAGTTTTCCATCAACTAATGAAAAACTGTTTTTT. Its translation: CASSFPSTNEKLFF.